This section outlines one TCR beta chain sequence together with its context. Its antigen is currently unknown. These data are taken from a study of Ad26.COV2.S vaccination and SARS-CoV-2 variants. Study details: Participant was drawn from the COV1001 Ad26.COV2.S trial arm.

Broader study findings: Vaccinees displayed broader spike-specific TCR repertoires than placebo recipients.

Deletions cut 4 bases from V and 1 base from J, with 17 bases between. Germline V gene data show CDR1 as SGHTA and CDR2 as FQGNSA. The length of the CDR3 is 17 residues. Treatment denoted: about 20 received Ad26.COV2.S at low or high dose, single or two shots; roughly five received placebo; per-sample allocation not given. The study sampled participants on day 63 after the first vaccine or placebo injection. The data were produced by immunoSEQ multiplex PCR, yet TCRdb's version contains in-frame clones alone and is incomplete. Among roughly 300,000 clones, about 86% were seen once, and the ten largest hold approximately 12%.

The receptor's source is a person aged 18-65 years who received the Ad26.COV2.S COVID-19 vaccine or a placebo. The sample in question was peripheral blood, obtained in a trial of Ad26.COV2.S vaccine versus placebo. The chain couples TRBV7-2 to TRBJ2-4, with D perhaps TRBD2 (7 bases). The CDR3 nucleotides read TGTGCCAGCAGCTCAAACCCTCGGGGGGCCGCCAAAAACATTCAGTACTTC. The encoded protein is CASSSNPRGAAKNIQYF.